Presented here are 30 T cell receptor beta chains from one specimen sequenced in a study of T cells in localized non-small cell lung cancer. Some clones are missing from TCRdb's copy, which holds only in-frame ones; the method was immunoSEQ multiplex PCR. The table includes some 10,000 clones, around two fifths detected once. Sequencing used lymph node tissue, obtained before any cancer treatment. The receptors come from a woman aged 35-70 years with stage I lung adenocarcinoma.

This clone was counted only a few times. The chain joins TRBV9 to TRBJ2-3; D unclear. Germline CDR1 SGDLS, CDR2 YYNGEE. V was trimmed by 5 bases and J by 4 bases, leaving 8 bases between them. The CDR3 extends over 12 amino acids. The CDR3 DNA sequence: TGTGCCAGCAGTCGCCTGGCAGATACGCAGTATTTT. Translating it yields CASSRLADTQYF.

The genes are TRBV12-2 and TRBJ2-3. TRBV12-2 is listed as a pseudogene. This CDR3 is 14 amino acids long. In DNA form, the CDR3 reads TGTGCAAGTCGCTTAATGGGGGGCACAGATACGCAGTATTTT. Translated: CASRLMGGTDTQYF.

This rearrangement joins TRBV6-8 to TRBJ2-3, with TRBD1 identical over 9 bases. The CDR3 runs 16 residues. Germline V gene lookup returns CDR1 MNHGY and CDR2 SAAAGT. Trimming took 5 bases from V and 2 from J; bases not matched to a gene: 8. CDR3 sequence (DNA): TGTGCCAGCAGTCCATCCAGGGACAGGGCCACAGATACGCAGTATTTT. It encodes CASSPSRDRATDTQYF.

This clone was counted a few times. The chain recombines TRBV6-8 with TRBJ1-6; the D is unclear. Germline assignment: CDR1 MNHGY and CDR2 SAAAGT. The CDR3 consists of 13 residues. V dropped 0 bases and J dropped 10 bases, with 7 bases sitting between them. The CDR3 region has the DNA TGTGCCAGCAGTTACTCTGAGGGATCACCCCTCCACTTT. Translation: CASSYSEGSPLHF.

The V and J genes are TRBV6-8 and TRBJ1-4; D remains ambiguous. V lost 6 bases and J lost 5, with 10 bases in between. This CDR3 contains 13 residues. From germline, CDR1 is MNHGY and CDR2 SAAAGT. The CDR3 region has the DNA TGTGCCAGCAGCGTCCCTGGGAATGAAAAACTGTTTTTT. Its protein is CASSVPGNEKLFF.

A word on this clone: The germline gene is not matched at one end of the junction; a read error may be the cause. V and J are TRBV30 and TRBJ1-1; no definite D call. This CDR3 is 12 amino acids long. Germline CDR1 and CDR2: GTSNPN and SVGIG (reference sequence). CDR3 loop: CTWSRLEGEAFF. DNA for the CDR3: TGTACCTGGAGCAGGCTAGAAGGGGAAGCTTTCTTT.

The chain uses TRBV6-1 and TRBJ2-1; D possibly matches TRBD1 or TRBD2 (5 bases each). Trimming cost V 2 bases and J 0 bases, with 8 bases left between them. The germline V gene encodes CDR1 MNHNS and CDR2 SASEGT. The length of the CDR3 is 15 residues. Here the CDR3 reads CASSERGGSYNEQFF. Here the CDR3 DNA reads TGTGCCAGCAGTGAACGGGGCGGCTCCTACAATGAGCAGTTCTTC.

J is TRBJ1-6 and V is TRBV6-8; possible D gene TRBD1, 5 bases. V dropped 4 bases and J dropped 10 bases, with 11 bases sitting between them. CDR1 and CDR2 (germline): MNHGY, SAAAGT. The CDR3 sequence is 13 residues long. In nucleotides, the CDR3 is TGTGCCAGCAGTTCCCACAGGCGATCACCCCTCCACTTT. Translated: CASSSHRRSPLHF.

The genes are TRBV15 and TRBJ1-2; perhaps TRBD1 as D (5 bases). CDR1 and CDR2 from the germline V gene are LNHNV and YYDKDF (reference sequence). The CDR3 sequence is 14 residues long. Trimming removed 5 bases at V and 8 bases at J, with 18 bases between. The CDR3 reads CATSPRQGTGGYTF. As DNA, the CDR3 is TGTGCCACCAGCCCTCGGCAGGGCACTGGCGGCTACACCTTC.

The chain employs TRBV6-8 and TRBJ2-3; D gene uncertain. V was cut by 5 bases and J by 1 base, with 4 bases left in between. CDR3 length: 12 amino acids. The germline gives CDR1 MNHGY, CDR2 SAAAGT. CDR3 coding DNA: TGTGCCAGCAGTCCACGCACAGATACGCAGTATTTT. Its translation is CASSPRTDTQYF.

This clone showed up just a few times. This chain joins TRBV29-1 and TRBJ2-5; 15 bases agree with TRBD2. Trimming took 7 bases from V and 5 from J; bases not matched to a gene: 5. The CDR3 extends over 14 amino acids. The germline gives CDR1 SQVTM, CDR2 ANQGSEA. CDR3: CSGTSGGARETQYF. Written as DNA, the CDR3 is TGCAGCGGGACTAGCGGGGGGGCCCGGGAGACCCAGTACTTC.

This clone was seen only a few times. The chain links TRBV6-9 to TRBJ2-2; 9 positions match TRBD1. This CDR3 is 15 amino acids long. Germline V gives CDR1 MNHGY, CDR2 SVAAGI. Trimming cost V 5 bases and J 4 bases; bases outside gene matches: 5. The DNA of the CDR3 is TGTGCCAGCAGTCTCGGACAGGGGAGCACCGGGGAGCTGTTTTTT. This translates into CASSLGQGSTGELFF.

This clone was picked up a small number of times. The chain recombines TRBV6-7 with TRBJ1-4; no clear D. TRBV6-7 is assigned to the ORF class and has an uncertain function. Trimming removed 2 bases at V and 3 bases at J, with 10 bases between. This CDR3 region has 15 residues. CDR3 region: CASSYDAGSNEKLFF. For the CDR3, the DNA is TGTGCCAGCAGTTACGATGCGGGATCTAATGAAAAACTGTTTTTT.

This clone is medium-sized within its sample. The genes are TRBV11-3 and TRBJ2-1; no clear D. Germline V gives CDR1 SGHNT, CDR2 YENEEA. V shed 2 bases and J shed 0 bases, with 8 bases lying between them. The CDR3 has 15 residues. CDR3 sequence (DNA): TGTGCCAGCAGCTTATTTTACAGCTCCTACAATGAGCAGTTCTTC. Translated: CASSLFYSSYNEQFF.

This clone was seen more than once but under ten times. The chain couples TRBV14 to TRBJ1-6; TRBD1 agrees at 9 bases. Trimming cost V 2 bases and J 1 base; bases outside gene matches: 9. The germline V gene encodes CDR1 SGHDN and CDR2 FVKESK. The CDR3 covers 19 residues. In DNA, the CDR3 is TGTGCCAGCAGCCAAAGGTCCGGGACAGGGAGGTCCTATAATTCACCCCTCCACTTT. This gives the protein CASSQRSGTGRSYNSPLHF.

This clone occurred once. The chain couples TRBV11-3 to TRBJ1-1; possible D gene TRBD1, 5 bases. Trimming shortened V by 4 bases and J by 5 bases, and 14 bases separated the two germline ends. The CDR3 has 14 residues. Germline lookup yields CDR1 SGHNT and CDR2 YENEEA. The CDR3 spells CASSSVGGRTEAFF. The CDR3 coding sequence is TGTGCCAGCAGCTCCGTGGGGGGAAGGACTGAAGCTTTCTTT.

The chain couples TRBV19 to TRBJ1-1, with 7 bases lining up with TRBD1. CDR3 length equals 11 residues. Germline-derived CDR1 and CDR2 are LNHDA and SQIVND (reference sequence). The junction had 4 bases not matched to a gene; V was cut back by 9 bases and J by 6 bases. CDR3 nucleotide sequence: TGTGCCAGCGGACAGGTCTCTGAAGCTTTCTTT. It yields the protein CASGQVSEAFF.

The chain recombines TRBV7-5 with TRBJ2-7. TRBV7-5 represents a pseudogene. CDR3 length: 14 residues. The CDR3 sequence is CASSFSPSSYEQYF. CDR3 DNA: TGTGCCAGCAGCTTTTCTCCAAGCTCCTACGAGCAGTACTTC.

The V gene is TRBV9, the J gene TRBJ1-4; D remains unclear. The CDR3 spans 14 residues. Deletions cut 3 bases from V and 2 bases from J, with 8 bases between. Germline CDR1 reads SGDLS; CDR2 reads YYNGEE. The CDR3: CASSEAGTNEKLFF. CDR3 DNA: TGTGCCAGCAGCGAGGCCGGGACTAATGAAAAACTGTTTTTT.

This clone was seen only a few times. The CDR3 reads CASSPPRGPTDTQYF. The CDR3 DNA follows: TGTGCCAGCAGCCCACCTAGGGGGCCCACAGATACGCAGTATTTT. The chain links TRBV9 to TRBJ2-3; 7 bases match TRBD1. Germline CDR1 is SGDLS and CDR2 is YYNGEE. CDR3 length: 15 residues. J was trimmed by 2 bases and V by 4 bases; bases with no gene match: 7.

Here the CDR3 reads CASSIESGRNSPLHF. As DNA, the CDR3 is TGTGCCAGTAGTATAGAGTCGGGACGGAATTCACCCCTCCACTTT. This chain joins TRBV19 and TRBJ1-6; the D gene is possibly TRBD1 (5 bases). Trimming removed 0 bases at V and 7 bases at J, with 10 bases between. CDR1 is LNHDA and CDR2 is SQIVND in the germline V gene (reference sequence). The CDR3 loop spans 15 amino acids.

On this clone itself: At one boundary the junction diverges from the germline segment, which might be a read error. The V and J genes are TRBV9 and TRBJ1-2; no definite D call. The germline CDR1 and CDR2 sequences are SGDLS and YYNGEE. This CDR3 region has 12 residues. CDR3 amino acids: CASIVANYGYTF. CDR3 coding DNA: TGTGCCAGCATCGTAGCTAACTATGGCTACACCTTC.

The chain links TRBV15 to TRBJ2-3, with 7 bases aligning to TRBD1. CDR3 size: 15 residues. With 0 bases clipped from V and 1 base from J, the junction kept 1 base outside the gene matches. Germline CDR1 and CDR2: LNHNV and YYDKDF (reference sequence). The CDR3 DNA reads TGTGCCACCAGCAGAGATCAGGGGGGCACAGATACGCAGTATTTT. This sequence encodes CATSRDQGGTDTQYF.

CDR3 sequence reads: CASNQGATGANVLTF. The CDR3 DNA is TGTGCCAGCAATCAGGGGGCAACTGGGGCCAACGTCCTGACTTTC. The chain recombines TRBV12-5 with TRBJ2-6; 8 bases fit TRBD1. The CDR3 has 15 residues. The germline CDR1 and CDR2 sequences are LGHNT and FRNRAP.

The genes are TRBV1 and TRBJ1-5. TRBV1 is described as a pseudogene. The CDR3 consists of 16 residues. The CDR3 is CASSQEWSFSNQPQHF. The CDR3 coding sequence is TGCGCCAGCAGCCAAGAATGGTCTTTCAGCAATCAGCCCCAGCATTTT.

This clone was observed a few times. The DNA for the CDR3 is TGTGCCAGCAGCCGGGCTTGGGACGGAAACACTGAAGCTTTCTTT. Protein: CASSRAWDGNTEAFF. This chain links TRBV11-3 with TRBJ1-1; D perhaps matches TRBD1 (5 bases). The V gene lost 5 bases and the J gene lost 2 bases, with 15 bases spanning the gap. The CDR3 is made up of 15 amino acids. Germline assignment: CDR1 SGHNT and CDR2 YENEEA.

V gene TRBV19 combines with J gene TRBJ1-3; weak D call: TRBD1 (6 bases). The CDR3 consists of 15 residues. The germline V gene encodes CDR1 LNHDA and CDR2 SQIVND (reference sequence). Deletions cut 10 bases from V and 0 bases from J, with 16 bases between. The DNA for the CDR3 is TGTGCCACCTGGGACACCACACTCTCTGGAAACACCATATATTTT. Amino acid sequence: CATWDTTLSGNTIYF. Together with reference TRBV19 and TRBJ1-3, the CDR3 gives the full variable domain: DGGITQSPKYLFRKEGQNVTLSCEQNLNHDAMYWYRQDPGQGLRLIYYSQIVNDFQKGDIAEGYSVSREKKESFPLTVTSAQKNPTAFYLCATWDTTLSGNTIYFGEGSWLTVV.

The table lists this clone with a few counts. The V and J genes are TRBV7-5 and TRBJ2-1; the table's D call, TRBD1, has no DNA check behind it. TRBV7-5 is shown as a pseudogene. The CDR3 extends over 15 amino acids. The CDR3 sequence: CASSYGQGPYNEQFF. CDR3 sequence (DNA): TGTGCCAGCAGCTACGGACAGGGGCCATACAATGAGCAGTTCTTC.

The chain has TRBV19 and TRBJ2-1; no clear D. The CDR3 length is 13 residues. CDR1 LNHDA and CDR2 SQIVND come from the germline V gene (reference sequence). V was trimmed by 0 bases and J by 8 bases, leaving 8 bases between them. In nucleotides, the CDR3 is TGTGCCAGTAGTATAGAGTCTGGGTATGAGCAGTTCTTC. Protein product: CASSIESGYEQFF. Using reference TRBV19 and TRBJ2-1 for the parts outside the CDR3, the full variable domain is DGGITQSPKYLFRKEGQNVTLSCEQNLNHDAMYWYRQDPGQGLRLIYYSQIVNDFQKGDIAEGYSVSREKKESFPLTVTSAQKNPTAFYLCASSIESGYEQFFGPGTRLTVL.

The chain has TRBV11-3 and TRBJ1-2, with 8 bases lining up with TRBD1. V lost 3 bases and J lost 8; bases outside the gene matches: 17. The CDR3 consists of 17 residues. Germline V gene data show CDR1 as SGHNT and CDR2 as YENEEA. CDR3 residues: CASSLAAAGGFLGGYTF. In DNA, the CDR3 is TGTGCCAGCAGCTTGGCTGCGGCAGGGGGCTTCTTAGGAGGCTACACCTTC.